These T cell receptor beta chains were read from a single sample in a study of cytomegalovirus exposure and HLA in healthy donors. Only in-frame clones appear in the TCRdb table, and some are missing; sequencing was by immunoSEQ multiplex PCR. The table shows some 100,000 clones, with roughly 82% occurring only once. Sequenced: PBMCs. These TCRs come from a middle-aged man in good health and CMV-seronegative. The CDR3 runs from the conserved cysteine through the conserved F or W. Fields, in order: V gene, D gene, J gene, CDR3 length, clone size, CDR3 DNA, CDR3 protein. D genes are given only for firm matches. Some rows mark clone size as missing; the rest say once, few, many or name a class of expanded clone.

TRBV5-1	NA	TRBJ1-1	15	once	TGCGCCAGCAGCTTTCAGGAGGGTATGAACACTGAAGCTTTCTTT	CASSFQEGMNTEAFF
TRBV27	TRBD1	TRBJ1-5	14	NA	TGTGCCAGCAGGCCCAGGGGGCGCGAACAGCCCCAGCATTTT	CASRPRGREQPQHF
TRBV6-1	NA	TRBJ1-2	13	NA	TGTGCCAGCAGGATCGGGGAAAACTATGGCTACACCTTC	CASRIGENYGYTF
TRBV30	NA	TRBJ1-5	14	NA	TGTGCCTGGAGTTCCCTTAATAGCAATCAGCCCCAGCATTTT	CAWSSLNSNQPQHF
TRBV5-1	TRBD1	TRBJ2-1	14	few	TGCGCCAGCAGCGGTAGACAGGGAAGGAATGAGCAGTTCTTC	CASSGRQGRNEQFF
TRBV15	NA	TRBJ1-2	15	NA	TGTGCCACCAGCAGAGATTTTACTGAGAACTATGGCTACACCTTC	CATSRDFTENYGYTF
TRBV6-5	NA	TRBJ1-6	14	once	TGTGCCAGCAAACAGAGCTCCTATAATTCACCCCTCCACTTT	CASKQSSYNSPLHF
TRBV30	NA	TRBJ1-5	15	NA	TGTGCCTGGAGTGTAGGGTGGGGGGGCAATCAGCCCCAGCATTTT	CAWSVGWGGNQPQHF
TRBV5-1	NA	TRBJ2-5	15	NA	TGCGCCAGCAGCTTGGGTGGCGGGATTGATGAGACCCAGTACTTC	CASSLGGGIDETQYF
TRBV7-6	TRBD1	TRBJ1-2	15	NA	TGTGCCAGCAGCTACCCTCCTCGGGACAGCTATGGCTACACCTTC	CASSYPPRDSYGYTF
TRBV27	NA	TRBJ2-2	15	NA	TGTGCCGTAAAGGAGGGACAGACGAACACCGGGGAGCTGTTTTTT	CAVKEGQTNTGELFF